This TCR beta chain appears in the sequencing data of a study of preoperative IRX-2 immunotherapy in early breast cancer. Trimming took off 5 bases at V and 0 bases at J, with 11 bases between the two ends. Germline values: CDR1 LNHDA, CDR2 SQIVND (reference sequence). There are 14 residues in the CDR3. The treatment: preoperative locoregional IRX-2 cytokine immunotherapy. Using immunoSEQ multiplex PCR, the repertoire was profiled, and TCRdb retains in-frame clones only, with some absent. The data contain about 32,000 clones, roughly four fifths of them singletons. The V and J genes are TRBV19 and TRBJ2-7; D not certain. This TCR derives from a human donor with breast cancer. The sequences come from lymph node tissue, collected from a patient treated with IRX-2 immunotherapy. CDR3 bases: TGTGCCAGTAGTCTCGACGGCTACTCCTACGAGCAGTACTTC. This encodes CASSLDGYSYEQYF. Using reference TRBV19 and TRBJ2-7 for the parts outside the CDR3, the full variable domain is DGGITQSPKYLFRKEGQNVTLSCEQNLNHDAMYWYRQDPGQGLRLIYYSQIVNDFQKGDIAEGYSVSREKKESFPLTVTSAQKNPTAFYLCASSLDGYSYEQYFGPGTRLTVT.